This entry is about one T cell receptor beta chain. The data originate from a study of blood T cell repertoires in COVID-19. Study information: Sources were T cells, B-cell-depleted T cells, or PBMCs; the material itself was cDNA or gDNA.

V shed 0 bases and J shed 5 bases, with 10 bases lying between them. CDR3 length: 13 residues. CDR1 and CDR2 (germline): GTSNPN, SVGIG (reference sequence). Ages ranged from about 18 to 89 years, with residence in around 24 US areas. Participants had their cohort set by participant-reported clinical history. Symptom resolution, clearance, or two negative PCRs marked donors in Cohort 3 as recovered. Some clones are missing from TCRdb's copy, which holds only in-frame ones; the method was immunoSEQ multiplex PCR. Among hundreds of thousands of clones listed, approximately 81% were seen once. V gene TRBV30 combines with J gene TRBJ2-5, with a tentative D call TRBD1 (6 bases). This TCR was recovered from a woman between 45 and 65 years old who had recovered from COVID-19. Sample: PBMCs or T cells enriched from blood (not recorded which). This CDR3 is CAWSVLGAETQYF. CDR3 coding DNA: TGTGCCTGGAGTGTATTGGGGGCCGAGACCCAGTACTTC.